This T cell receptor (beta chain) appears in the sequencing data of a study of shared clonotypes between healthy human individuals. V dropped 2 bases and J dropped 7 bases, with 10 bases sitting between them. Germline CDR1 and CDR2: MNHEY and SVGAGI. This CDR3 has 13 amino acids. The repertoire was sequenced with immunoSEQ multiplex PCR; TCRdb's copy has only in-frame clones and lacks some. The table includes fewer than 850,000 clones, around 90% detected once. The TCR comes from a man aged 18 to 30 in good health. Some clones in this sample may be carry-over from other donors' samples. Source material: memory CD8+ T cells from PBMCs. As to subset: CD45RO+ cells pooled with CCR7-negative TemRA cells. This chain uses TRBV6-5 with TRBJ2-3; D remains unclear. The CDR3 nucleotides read TGTGCCAGCAGTTACGATCAGTCCTATACGCAGTATTTT. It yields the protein CASSYDQSYTQYF.